The T cell receptor (beta chain) under discussion was sequenced for a study of CD8 T cells in Susac syndrome (dated by TCRdb to the late 2010s). About the full investigation: Of the Susac syndrome patients who were sequenced, roughly 8 were in clinical remission while 5 or 6 had clinically active disease. Repertoire sequencing was used to test whether CD8+ T cell activation and differentiation in Susac syndrome was antigen driven. Clonality of the CD8+ T cell repertoire was compared between more than 10 healthy donors, roughly 14 Susac syndrome patients and under 16 multiple sclerosis patients. At blood withdrawal, Susac syndrome patients were therapy-naive, treated with corticosteroids (with IVIg additionally given to some), or treated with IVIg alone. Summary of the overall study and its limitations: The TCR sequencing and HLA analysis was acknowledged to have included a relatively small number of individuals. In the total CD8+ and CD8+ TEMRA repertoires, sixteen and five Susac-specific public clones, respectively, were identified. Clonal expansion was observed in Susac syndrome CD8+ repertoires, with the highest expansion in CD8+ TEMRA cells and greater expansion in clinically active than in remitting patients.

High-throughput TCR beta sequencing profiled peripheral blood CD8+ and CD4+ T cells from healthy donors, Susac syndrome patients and multiple sclerosis patients. Recently defined diagnostic criteria for definite or probable disease were met by the Susac syndrome patients. Bulk CD8+ and CD4+ T cells were purified magnetically by negative isolation, whereas CD8+ TEMRA cells were enriched by FACS. Blood was drawn into EDTA tubes, processed within 24 hours, and PBMCs were isolated by density gradient centrifugation. PBMCs destined for TCR sequencing were cryopreserved in liquid nitrogen and later thawed in a 37 °C water bath. The sorted or isolated CD4+, CD8+ and CD8+ TEMRA cells had a purity of 90% or higher. V gives up 8 bases and J gives up 3 bases, and the segment between their germline ends measures 11 bases. In the germline V gene, CDR1 corresponds to SQVTM and CDR2 to ANQGSEA. The CDR3 starts with the cysteine, ends with the phenylalanine, and has 12 residues. CDR3 DNA is the only sequence kept; it has 36 bases, read in frame from the first base.

Details on this clonotype: No cognate antigen has been identified for it. No much larger clone is present one base from it, and per-base qualities are unavailable.

RNA was extracted using the RNeasy kit, and roughly 0.45 to 1 ug of the RNA was reverse transcribed with random hexamers. The immunoSEQ multiplex PCR assay, which covers 54 Vbeta and 13 Jbeta segments, was used to amplify TCR beta CDR3 regions. Bias from PCR amplification was corrected by using a synthetic template baseline for primer optimization and for computational correction. The authors' analysis ran thus. Reads were assigned to V, D and J genes according to IMGT and analyzed in immunoSEQ Analyzer, with only productive sequences retained. To calculate clonality, Shannon entropy was normalized by log2 of the number of productive unique sequences and then subtracted from one. For each patient and control, public and private clones were evaluated within the 100 most prevalent clones. Clones were defined as Susac-specific if absent from the healthy and MS cohorts, from 1052 published viral clones and from other ImmuneACCESS disease sequences. The public sequencing data were trimmed at Q25 with fastp and processed into clonotypes with MiXCR by TCRdb, which kept only in-frame beta chains. Each record represents a unique CDR3 protein, reported with the most common genes and DNA among its rows. TCRdb's processing, not the authors', yielded these V and J calls. Counted in this sample were tens of thousands of distinct CDR3 sequences; roughly 94% of them appeared once. The leading ten clones occupy 0.46% of the sample.

Sequencing used CD8+ T cells from PBMCs. The receptor comes from a human donor with Susac syndrome. The chain is encoded by TRBV29-1 joined to TRBJ2-1, with no D gene named confidently. The nucleotide sequence is TGCAGCACGTACAAGGTCTACAATGAGCAGTTCTTC. Its coded protein is CSTYKVYNEQFF.